Listed below are T cell receptor beta chains from one sample, sequenced in a study of blood T cells in healthy people across ages. TCRdb called the 5' RACE reads again in MiXCR, with one record for every CDR3 protein. The table lists about a million distinct CDR3 sequences, approximately 49% of them singletons. Input material: blood. These receptors all come from a man aged 30 to 45 in good health. Both conserved end residues are part of each CDR3. The order of the fields is CDR3 DNA, CDR3 protein, D gene, clone size, V gene, J gene. D genes are given only for firm matches. Some rows mark clone size as missing; the rest say once, few, many or name a class of expanded clone.

CDR3 DNA: TGTGCCAGCAGCTTAGCCCGGACGGTCCCCTACGAGCAGTACTTC
CDR3 protein: CASSLARTVPYEQYF
D gene: NA
clone size: many
V gene: TRBV11-3
J gene: TRBJ2-7

CDR3 DNA: TGCAGCGTTAACCGAGGTGTGGCCGTTGGCGGGCAGTACTTC
CDR3 protein: CSVNRGVAVGGQYF
D gene: NA
clone size: NA
V gene: TRBV29-1
J gene: TRBJ2-7

CDR3 DNA: TGTGCCAGCAGCTTAGCAGGCAGTGCTAACTATGGCTACACCTTC
CDR3 protein: CASSLAGSANYGYTF
D gene: NA
clone size: few
V gene: TRBV7-9
J gene: TRBJ1-2

CDR3 DNA: TGCGCCAGCCGGGTGGGCGGGGGGCGATACGAGCAGTACTTC
CDR3 protein: CASRVGGGRYEQYF
D gene: TRBD2
clone size: NA
V gene: TRBV4-1
J gene: TRBJ2-7

CDR3 DNA: TGCGCCAGCAGCTCGGGAGGGGCGGAGTACCAAGAGACCCAGTACTTC
CDR3 protein: CASSSGGAEYQETQYF
D gene: TRBD2
clone size: NA
V gene: TRBV4-1
J gene: TRBJ2-5

CDR3 DNA: TGTGCCAGCAGTTTAAACAATCTGGGCGAGCAGTACTTC
CDR3 protein: CASSLNNLGEQYF
D gene: NA
clone size: few
V gene: TRBV27
J gene: TRBJ2-7

CDR3 DNA: TGTGCCAGCAGCCAAGTGCGGGGTACCTTAGCCAAAAACATTCAGTACTTC
CDR3 protein: CASSQVRGTLAKNIQYF
D gene: NA
clone size: NA
V gene: TRBV14
J gene: TRBJ2-4

CDR3 DNA: TGCGCCAGCAGCCAATCGGGACAGGGGAATTACAATGAGCAGTTCTTC
CDR3 protein: CASSQSGQGNYNEQFF
D gene: TRBD1
clone size: few
V gene: TRBV4-1
J gene: TRBJ2-1

CDR3 DNA: TGTGCCAGCAGTGCTGTTTTGGCAGATACGCAGTATTTT
CDR3 protein: CASSAVLADTQYF
D gene: NA
clone size: few
V gene: TRBV12-3/TRBV12-4
J gene: TRBJ2-3

CDR3 DNA: TGTGCCAGCAGCCAAAGCAACGGGGTTGAGGACGGGGAGCTGTTTTTT
CDR3 protein: CASSQSNGVEDGELFF
D gene: NA
clone size: NA
V gene: TRBV4-2
J gene: TRBJ2-2

CDR3 DNA: TGTGCCAGCAGCGTAGCACCCGGACAGGGTGGCTATGAGCAGTTCTTC
CDR3 protein: CASSVAPGQGGYEQFF
D gene: TRBD1
clone size: few
V gene: TRBV9
J gene: TRBJ2-1

CDR3 DNA: TGTGCCAGCAGCTTGGGGCAGGGGACCTATGGCTACACCTTC
CDR3 protein: CASSLGQGTYGYTF
D gene: NA
clone size: NA
V gene: TRBV7-3
J gene: TRBJ1-2

CDR3 DNA: TGTGCCAGCAGTGATATCGAGACCCAGTACTTC
CDR3 protein: CASSDIETQYF
D gene: NA
clone size: few
V gene: TRBV2
J gene: TRBJ2-5

CDR3 DNA: TGTGCCATCAGTGAGTCGAGGAGTCCGGGGAGGTACAATGAGCAGTTCTTC
CDR3 protein: CAISESRSPGRYNEQFF
D gene: NA
clone size: many
V gene: TRBV10-3
J gene: TRBJ2-1

CDR3 DNA: TGCAGTGCCGACCAACGAAGGGGGCTGGACACAGATACGCAGTATTTT
CDR3 protein: CSADQRRGLDTDTQYF
D gene: TRBD1
clone size: NA
V gene: TRBV20-1
J gene: TRBJ2-3

CDR3 DNA: TGTGCCAGCAGTGAGGAGGGGACAGGGGCTCAGCCCCAGCATTTT
CDR3 protein: CASSEEGTGAQPQHF
D gene: TRBD1
clone size: NA
V gene: TRBV2
J gene: TRBJ1-5

CDR3 DNA: TGTGCCAGCAGCCACGACAGGGGACGGTACGAGCAGTACTTC
CDR3 protein: CASSHDRGRYEQYF
D gene: TRBD1
clone size: NA
V gene: TRBV16
J gene: TRBJ2-7

CDR3 DNA: TGTGCCATCAGTGAGTCTCCAACCAGGCGGGGGGTCTCCTACGAGCAGTACTTC
CDR3 protein: CAISESPTRRGVSYEQYF
D gene: TRBD2
clone size: NA
V gene: TRBV10-3
J gene: TRBJ2-7

CDR3 DNA: TGTGCCAGCAGTCCGACCGGACAGGGTGGCTACACCTTC
CDR3 protein: CASSPTGQGGYTF
D gene: TRBD1
clone size: NA
V gene: TRBV12-3/TRBV12-4
J gene: TRBJ1-2

CDR3 DNA: TGTGCCAGCAGCCAAGAAGGAAAAAGGAGGGACTATGGCTACACCTTC
CDR3 protein: CASSQEGKRRDYGYTF
D gene: NA
clone size: few
V gene: TRBV4-2
J gene: TRBJ1-2

CDR3 DNA: TGTGCCTGGAGTAGCCCCACAGATACGCAGTATTTT
CDR3 protein: CAWSSPTDTQYF
D gene: NA
clone size: NA
V gene: TRBV30
J gene: TRBJ2-3

CDR3 DNA: TGTGCCAGCAGTTGGGACAGAATAAATGAAAAACTGTTTTTT
CDR3 protein: CASSWDRINEKLFF
D gene: TRBD1
clone size: NA
V gene: TRBV6-5
J gene: TRBJ1-4

CDR3 DNA: TGCAGTGCTTTTGGTCCGATCTACAATGAGCAGTTCTTC
CDR3 protein: CSAFGPIYNEQFF
D gene: NA
clone size: few
V gene: TRBV20-1
J gene: TRBJ2-1

CDR3 DNA: TGTGCCAGTAGTATAGGCGGGCGACTGGCTACAGATACGCAGTATTTT
CDR3 protein: CASSIGGRLATDTQYF
D gene: NA
clone size: NA
V gene: TRBV19
J gene: TRBJ2-3

CDR3 DNA: TGTGCCAGCAGTGAGCGGGGACGAAGCTCCTACAATGAGCAGTTCTTC
CDR3 protein: CASSERGRSSYNEQFF
D gene: NA
clone size: many
V gene: TRBV6-1
J gene: TRBJ2-1

CDR3 DNA: TGTGCCAGCAGCTTCGGCAGGGGATTCGATGAGCAGTTCTTC
CDR3 protein: CASSFGRGFDEQFF
D gene: NA
clone size: NA
V gene: TRBV5-6
J gene: TRBJ2-1

CDR3 DNA: TGTGCCAGCAGTGATGCGGGTCTCAAAGCAGATACGCAGTATTTT
CDR3 protein: CASSDAGLKADTQYF
D gene: NA
clone size: NA
V gene: TRBV2
J gene: TRBJ2-3

CDR3 DNA: TGTGCCAGCAGCTTAGGTCTTCACCGAGGCGGGACGGATGAGCAGTTCTTC
CDR3 protein: CASSLGLHRGGTDEQFF
D gene: NA
clone size: once
V gene: TRBV7-9
J gene: TRBJ2-1

CDR3 DNA: TGTGCCGGCAGCGTAGCTTCACAGGGAAAGACCCAGTACTTC
CDR3 protein: CAGSVASQGKTQYF
D gene: NA
clone size: NA
V gene: TRBV9
J gene: TRBJ2-5

CDR3 DNA: TGCAGCGTCGGGACAGTCTACGAGCAGTACTTC
CDR3 protein: CSVGTVYEQYF
D gene: TRBD1
clone size: few
V gene: TRBV29-1
J gene: TRBJ2-7

CDR3 DNA: TGCAGTGCTCCTTCTTTTGCGACTAGCGGTTACAATGAGCAGTTCTTC
CDR3 protein: CSAPSFATSGYNEQFF
D gene: TRBD2
clone size: NA
V gene: TRBV20-1
J gene: TRBJ2-1

CDR3 DNA: TGTGCCAGCAGGGGGGCCACCGGGGAGCTGTTTTTT
CDR3 protein: CASRGATGELFF
D gene: NA
clone size: NA
V gene: TRBV7-6
J gene: TRBJ2-2

CDR3 DNA: TGCGCCAGCAGCCTTAATAGGGAGGCAGATACGCAGTATTTT
CDR3 protein: CASSLNREADTQYF
D gene: NA
clone size: NA
V gene: TRBV5-1
J gene: TRBJ2-3

CDR3 DNA: TGTGCCAGCAGTTTACGGCGGGGGGGATCCTACAATGAGCAGTACTTC
CDR3 protein: CASSLRRGGSYNEQYF
D gene: TRBD2
clone size: NA
V gene: TRBV27
J gene: TRBJ2-7

CDR3 DNA: TGTGCCAGCAGCTTAGGGGGAGGGGGCACTGACACTGAAGCTTTCTTT
CDR3 protein: CASSLGGGGTDTEAFF
D gene: TRBD1
clone size: NA
V gene: TRBV7-8
J gene: TRBJ1-1

CDR3 DNA: TGTGCCAGCAGACCCCCAGGACTCAAGTCGGGCTACACCTTC
CDR3 protein: CASRPPGLKSGYTF
D gene: NA
clone size: NA
V gene: TRBV28
J gene: TRBJ1-2

CDR3 DNA: TGTGCCAGCAGACCAGGACGGTCGTACCAAGAGACCCAGTACTTC
CDR3 protein: CASRPGRSYQETQYF
D gene: NA
clone size: many
V gene: TRBV28
J gene: TRBJ2-5

CDR3 DNA: TGTGCCAGCAGCAACAGGGGAATGTTCTACAATGAGCAGTTCTTC
CDR3 protein: CASSNRGMFYNEQFF
D gene: TRBD1
clone size: many
V gene: TRBV6-4
J gene: TRBJ2-1

CDR3 DNA: TGTGCCAGCAGGGACAGGGGATGGGCCGGGGAGCTGTTTTTT
CDR3 protein: CASRDRGWAGELFF
D gene: TRBD1
clone size: few
V gene: TRBV12-3/TRBV12-4
J gene: TRBJ2-2

CDR3 DNA: TGCGCCAGCAGCCAAGATAGGGGCAGGGGGAATGAGCAGTTCTTC
CDR3 protein: CASSQDRGRGNEQFF
D gene: TRBD1
clone size: few
V gene: TRBV4-3
J gene: TRBJ2-1

CDR3 DNA: TGTGCCAGCAGTACGGGACAGGGCTACGAGCAGTACTTC
CDR3 protein: CASSTGQGYEQYF
D gene: TRBD1
clone size: many
V gene: TRBV27
J gene: TRBJ2-7

CDR3 DNA: TGTGCCATCAGTGACCGCGGTTCCTACGAGCAGTACTTC
CDR3 protein: CAISDRGSYEQYF
D gene: NA
clone size: many
V gene: TRBV10-3
J gene: TRBJ2-7

CDR3 DNA: TGTGCCAGCAGTTACTCGTGGGAGCCCCAGCATTTT
CDR3 protein: CASSYSWEPQHF
D gene: NA
clone size: NA
V gene: TRBV6-6
J gene: TRBJ1-5

CDR3 DNA: TGCGCCAGCAGCTTGGCGGCGGGGGACGAAAAACTGTTTTTT
CDR3 protein: CASSLAAGDEKLFF
D gene: NA
clone size: NA
V gene: TRBV5-1
J gene: TRBJ1-4

CDR3 DNA: TGCAGCGTCGAAGGGCTAGTCACAGATACGCAGTATTTT
CDR3 protein: CSVEGLVTDTQYF
D gene: NA
clone size: NA
V gene: TRBV29-1
J gene: TRBJ2-3

CDR3 DNA: TGCGCCAGCAGCTTGGCCGAGGCCTACTCCTACGAGCAGTACTTC
CDR3 protein: CASSLAEAYSYEQYF
D gene: NA
clone size: NA
V gene: TRBV5-1
J gene: TRBJ2-7

CDR3 DNA: TGCAGCGTTGAGTTTGCGGTGAACACCGGGGAGCTGTTTTTT
CDR3 protein: CSVEFAVNTGELFF
D gene: NA
clone size: NA
V gene: TRBV29-1
J gene: TRBJ2-2

CDR3 DNA: TGCAGTGCTAGGGGGCAAGTGACCTACGAGCAGTACTTC
CDR3 protein: CSARGQVTYEQYF
D gene: NA
clone size: NA
V gene: TRBV20-1
J gene: TRBJ2-7

CDR3 DNA: TGTGCCAGCACCTCAAGGCAGGCCGCAACTAATGAAAAACTGTTTTTT
CDR3 protein: CASTSRQAATNEKLFF
D gene: NA
clone size: NA
V gene: TRBV28
J gene: TRBJ1-4